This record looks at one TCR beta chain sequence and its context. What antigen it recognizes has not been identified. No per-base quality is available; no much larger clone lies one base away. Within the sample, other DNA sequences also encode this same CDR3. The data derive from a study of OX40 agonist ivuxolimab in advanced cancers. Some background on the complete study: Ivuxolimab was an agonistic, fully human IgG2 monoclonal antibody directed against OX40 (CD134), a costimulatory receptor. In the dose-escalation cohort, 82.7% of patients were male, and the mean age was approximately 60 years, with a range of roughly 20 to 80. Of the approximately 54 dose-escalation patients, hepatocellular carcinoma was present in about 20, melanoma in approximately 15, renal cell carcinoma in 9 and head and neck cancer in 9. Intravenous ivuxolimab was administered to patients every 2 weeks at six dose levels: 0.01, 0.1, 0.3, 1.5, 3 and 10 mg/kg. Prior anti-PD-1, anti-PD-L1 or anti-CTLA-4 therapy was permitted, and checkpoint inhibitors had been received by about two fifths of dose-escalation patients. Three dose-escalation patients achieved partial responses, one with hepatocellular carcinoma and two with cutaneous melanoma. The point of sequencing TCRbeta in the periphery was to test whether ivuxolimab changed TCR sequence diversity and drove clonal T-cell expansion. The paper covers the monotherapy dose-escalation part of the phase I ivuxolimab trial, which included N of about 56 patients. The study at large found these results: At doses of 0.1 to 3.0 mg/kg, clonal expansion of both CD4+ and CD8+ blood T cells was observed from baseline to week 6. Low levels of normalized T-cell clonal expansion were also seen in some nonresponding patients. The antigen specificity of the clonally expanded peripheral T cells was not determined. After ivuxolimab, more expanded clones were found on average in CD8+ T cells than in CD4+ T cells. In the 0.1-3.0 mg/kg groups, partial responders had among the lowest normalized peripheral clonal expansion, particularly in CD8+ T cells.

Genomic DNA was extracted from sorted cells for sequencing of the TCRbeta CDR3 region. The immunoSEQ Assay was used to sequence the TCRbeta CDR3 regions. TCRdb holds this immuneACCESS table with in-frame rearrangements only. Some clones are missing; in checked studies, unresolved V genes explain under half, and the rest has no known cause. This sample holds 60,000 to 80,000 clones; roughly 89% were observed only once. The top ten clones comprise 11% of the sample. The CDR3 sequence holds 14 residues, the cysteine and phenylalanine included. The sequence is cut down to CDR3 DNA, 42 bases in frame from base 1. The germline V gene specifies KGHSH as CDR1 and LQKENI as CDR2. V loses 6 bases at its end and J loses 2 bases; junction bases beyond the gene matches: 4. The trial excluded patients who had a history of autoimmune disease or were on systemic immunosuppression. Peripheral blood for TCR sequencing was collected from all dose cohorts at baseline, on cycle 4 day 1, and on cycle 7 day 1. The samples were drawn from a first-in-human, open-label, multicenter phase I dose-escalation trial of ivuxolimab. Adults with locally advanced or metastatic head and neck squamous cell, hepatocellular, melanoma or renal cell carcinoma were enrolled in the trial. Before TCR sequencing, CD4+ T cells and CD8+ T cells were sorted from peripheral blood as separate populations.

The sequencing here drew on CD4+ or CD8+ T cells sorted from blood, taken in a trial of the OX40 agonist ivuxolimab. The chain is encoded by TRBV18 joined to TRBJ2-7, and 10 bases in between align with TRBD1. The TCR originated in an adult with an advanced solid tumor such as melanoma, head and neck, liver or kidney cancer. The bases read TGTGCCAGCTCTCCGGGACAGGGGACCTACGAGCAGTACTTC. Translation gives CASSPGQGTYEQYF.